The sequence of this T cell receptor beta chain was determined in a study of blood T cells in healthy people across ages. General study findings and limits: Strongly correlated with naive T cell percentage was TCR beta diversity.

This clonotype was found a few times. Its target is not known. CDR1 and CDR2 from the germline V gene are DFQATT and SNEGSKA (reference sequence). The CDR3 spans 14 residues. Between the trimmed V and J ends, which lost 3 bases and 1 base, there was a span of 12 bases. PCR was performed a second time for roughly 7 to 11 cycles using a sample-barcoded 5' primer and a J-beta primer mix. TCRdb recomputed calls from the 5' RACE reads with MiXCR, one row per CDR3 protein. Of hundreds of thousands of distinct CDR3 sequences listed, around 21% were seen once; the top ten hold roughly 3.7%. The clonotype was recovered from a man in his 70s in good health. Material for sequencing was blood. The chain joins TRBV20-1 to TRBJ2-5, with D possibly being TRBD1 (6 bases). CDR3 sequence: CSASPRGVQETQYF. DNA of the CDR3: TGCAGTGCTAGCCCCAGGGGAGTCCAAGAGACCCAGTACTTC.